This T cell receptor (beta chain) came from a study of shared clonotypes between healthy human individuals. Whole-study results and caveats: In contrast to clonotypes shared by all four donors, non-shared clonotypes had lower generation probabilities.

Original processing notes: ImmunoSEQ sequences covered only the junction and lacked quality scores; filtering therefore differed. Assay: immunoSEQ multiplex PCR; the TCRdb copy retains only in-frame clones and omits some. D and trimming were read from the DNA, whereas the V and J calls and clone size are those reported in that table. The repertoire includes fewer than 1 million clones, around 96% of them detected once, and under 0.3% sits in the top ten. The ends were cut back, 5 bases at V and 4 bases at J, with 6 bases in the middle. The CDR3 sequence is 11 residues long. CDR1 and CDR2 (germline): LNHNV, YYDKDF (reference sequence). Note on this clone: The antigen is not known.

Naive CD8 cells, CD45RO-negative and positively selected for CCR7, excluded terminally differentiated effector memory CD45RA+ cells. The material sequenced was naive CD8+ T cells sorted from blood. This clonotype was sampled from a young man in good health. The V call is TRBV15, the J call TRBJ2-7; D not resolved. CDR3 region: CATSESYEQYF. The CDR3 DNA is TGTGCCACCAGCGAGTCGTACGAGCAGTACTTC.